Presented here are 8 T cell receptor beta chains from one specimen sequenced in a study of T and B cells in COVID-19 patients. Multiplex PCR with BIOMED2 TRB-A/B primer pools amplified TRB rearrangements. TCRdb re-derived calls from the multiplex PCR reads in MiXCR, one entry per CDR3 protein. Of more than 15,000 distinct CDR3 sequences in the sample, roughly 28% were seen once. Blood genomic DNA input for TRB amplification was about 250-550 ng. The sample consisted of blood. Source of these receptors: a human donor who had recovered from COVID-19.

The chain links TRBV7-2 to TRBJ2-3, with a tentative D call TRBD1 (5 bases). This CDR3 spans 14 amino acids. In germline, CDR1 is SGHTA, CDR2 FQGNSA. The V and J ends lost 5 bases and 4 bases respectively, with 13 bases between them. CDR3 DNA: TGTGCCAGCAGCCCCTACCGACAGTCAGATACGCAGTATTTT. Translating it yields CASSPYRQSDTQYF.

In this sample, this clonotype is medium-sized. The chain uses TRBV11-1 and TRBJ2-5; 8 bases agree with TRBD2. Germline trimming cut 5 bases from V and 5 bases from J; bases unmatched to any gene: 7. From germline, CDR1 is SGHAT and CDR2 FQDESV (reference sequence). This CDR3 has 14 amino acids. The CDR3 DNA reads TGTGCCAGCAGCCCGGGACTAGTGGGGGAGACCCAGTACTTC. This gives the protein CASSPGLVGETQYF.

The chain recombines TRBV6-2 or TRBV6-3 with TRBJ2-3; D call uncertain. Germline CDR1 and CDR2: MNHEY and SVGEGT. This CDR3 comprises 16 residues. V was trimmed by 0 bases and J by 3 bases, leaving 13 bases between them. The CDR3 sequence: CASSYSDVPETDTQYF. The CDR3 DNA follows: TGTGCCAGCAGTTACTCCGACGTCCCAGAAACAGATACGCAGTATTTT.

The chain couples TRBV7-2 to TRBJ2-7; TRBD2 agrees at 9 bases. V trimming: 6 bases; J trimming: 0 bases; junction bases outside the gene matches: 3. The germline gives CDR1 SGHTA, CDR2 FQGNSA. The CDR3 extends over 14 amino acids. This chain's CDR3 is CASSTTSGSYEQYF. The DNA for the CDR3 is TGTGCCAGCAGTACGACTAGCGGCTCCTACGAGCAGTACTTC.

The chain recombines TRBV27 with TRBJ2-1; weak D call: TRBD2 (7 bases). This CDR3 spans 15 amino acids. CDR1 and CDR2 from the germline V gene are MNHEY and SMNVEV (reference sequence). V dropped 3 bases and J dropped 7 bases, with 16 bases sitting between them. As DNA, the CDR3 is TGTGCCAGCAGTTTGGGGGGGGCGTCTTGGAATGAGCAGTTCTTC. It is translated as CASSLGGASWNEQFF.

The chain uses TRBV7-9 and TRBJ2-3; maybe TRBD2 (6 bases). CDR1 SEHNR and CDR2 FQNEAQ come from the germline V gene (reference sequence). V was trimmed by 3 bases and J by 0 bases, leaving 7 bases between them. This CDR3 has 14 amino acids. In DNA, the CDR3 is TGTGCCAGCAGCTTGGAGGGGAGCACAGATACGCAGTATTTT. This translates into CASSLEGSTDTQYF.

This clonotype was observed a few times. This rearrangement joins TRBV18 to TRBJ1-2; TRBD1 agrees at 9 bases. Looked up from germline, CDR1 is KGHSH and CDR2 is LQKENI. This CDR3 has 13 residues. V shed 3 bases, J shed 8 bases, and the junction held 4 bases outside the gene matches. CDR3 nucleotide sequence: TGTGCCAGCTCACCCCGGACAGGGGACGGCTACACCTTC. Its translation: CASSPRTGDGYTF. Variable domain in full (rest from reference TRBV18 and TRBJ1-2): NAGVMQNPRHLVRRRGQEARLRCSPMKGHSHVYWYRQLPEEGLKFMVYLQKENIIDESGMPKERFSAEFPKEGPSILRIQQVVRGDSAAYFCASSPRTGDGYTFGSGTRLTVV.

This sequence joins TRBV12-3 or TRBV12-4 and TRBJ2-3; 10 bases fit TRBD2. The CDR3 spans 16 residues. The junction had 7 bases not matched to a gene; V was cut back by 4 bases and J by 3 bases. The DNA for the CDR3 is TGTGCCAGCAGTTCAGCGGGGGGGCCTGTAACAGATACGCAGTATTTT. Translation: CASSSAGGPVTDTQYF.